Below are 30 T cell receptor beta chains sequenced from a single sample in a study of PD-L1 blockade in urothelial cancer (dated 2017 in TCRdb). The method was the immunoSEQ multiplex PCR assay. TCRdb carries this immuneACCESS record with in-frame sequences only. Its versions omit some clonotypes, under half of them owing to an unresolved V gene in the studies checked, with the rest unexplained. This sample is represented by 83,000 or so clones; around 78% of them were singletons. The top ten clonotypes cover under 10% of the sample. Taken with the paper, the label for time point translates to: peripheral blood 6 weeks after treatment start. Source: PBMCs, taken around atezolizumab (anti-PD-L1) treatment. These receptors came from a man between 65 and 85 years old with urothelial cancer.

This clone was found a few times. This rearrangement joins TRBV30 to TRBJ1-1; 7 bases map to TRBD1. V lost 2 bases, J lost 5 bases, and 8 bases stayed unmatched. This CDR3 region has 14 residues. The germline V gene encodes CDR1 GTSNPN and CDR2 SVGIG (reference sequence). CDR3 loop: CAWSTETGRTEAFF. For the CDR3, the DNA is TGTGCCTGGAGTACTGAGACAGGGAGAACTGAAGCTTTCTTT.

The chain uses TRBV5-1 and TRBJ2-3; TRBD1 aligns across 7 bases. The CDR3 runs to 15 residues. J lost 2 bases, V lost 4 bases, and 7 bases had no gene match. The germline gives CDR1 SGHRS, CDR2 YFSETQ. This CDR3 reads CASSPQDRITDTQYF. The CDR3 DNA sequence: TGCGCCAGCAGCCCCCAGGACAGGATCACAGATACGCAGTATTTT.

The chain recombines TRBV7-2 with TRBJ2-7, with 7 bases that match TRBD1. This CDR3 comprises 13 residues. Germline values: CDR1 SGHTA, CDR2 FQGNSA. V shed 3 bases, J shed 7 bases, and the junction held 6 bases outside the gene matches. The CDR3: CASSFGQEREQYF. The CDR3 nucleotides read TGTGCCAGCAGCTTCGGACAGGAAAGGGAGCAGTACTTC.

J is TRBJ2-7 and V is TRBV18; 8 bases map to TRBD1. The germline CDR1 and CDR2 sequences are KGHSH and LQKENI. The CDR3 runs 16 residues. With 3 bases clipped from V and 0 bases from J, the junction kept 7 bases outside the gene matches. CDR3 sequence (DNA): TGTGCCAGCTCACCGCGGGGACAGGAAAACTCCTACGAGCAGTACTTC. It specifies CASSPRGQENSYEQYF.

This clone was detected ten times or more. The J gene is TRBJ2-1, the V gene TRBV7-9; 9 bases are shared with TRBD1. Germline V gene sequence: CDR1 SEHNR, CDR2 FQNEAQ (reference sequence). The CDR3 runs to 14 residues. Trimming took 4 bases from V and 7 from J; bases not matched to a gene: 5. The CDR3 spells CASSSGTGWNEQFF. CDR3 coding DNA: TGTGCCAGCAGCTCCGGGACAGGGTGGAATGAGCAGTTCTTC.

The V and J genes are TRBV2 and TRBJ1-3; D uncertain. The CDR3 runs to 15 residues. Germline CDR1 and CDR2: SNHLY and FYNNEI. V was trimmed by 5 bases and J by 4 bases, leaving 15 bases between them. CDR3: CASSPPRLAGNTIYF. The CDR3 DNA is TGTGCCAGCAGTCCTCCTCGACTGGCAGGAAACACCATATATTTT.

The chain has TRBV7-3 and TRBJ2-1; 11 bases match TRBD2. Germline loops: CDR1 SGHTA, CDR2 FQGTGA. The CDR3 extends over 18 amino acids. The V segment lost 1 base and the J segment 0 bases; nucleotides outside the gene matches: 5. CDR3 nucleotide sequence: TGTGCCAGCAGCTTAATCCCGGGACTAGCGGCCTCCTACAATGAGCAGTTCTTC. Translation: CASSLIPGLAASYNEQFF.

This CDR3 reads CSASTGNTIYF. CDR3 in DNA: TGCAGTGCTAGCACTGGAAACACCATATATTTT. The chain combines TRBV20-1 with TRBJ1-3; D gene uncertain. The CDR3 loop spans 11 amino acids. The germline V and J ends were trimmed by 3 bases and 2 bases, with 2 bases remaining between them. Per the germline V gene, CDR1 is DFQATT and CDR2 is SNEGSKA (reference sequence).

The chain combines TRBV7-2 with TRBJ2-1; D perhaps matches TRBD2 (6 bases). CDR1 and CDR2 (germline): SGHTA, FQGNSA. The V end was cut by 3 bases, the J end by 1 base, with 16 bases between. The CDR3 contains 17 residues. The CDR3 bases are TGTGCCAGCAGCTTGAGTACGGGACTCTCTTCCTACAATGAGCAGTTCTTC. It yields the protein CASSLSTGLSSYNEQFF. Together with reference TRBV7-2 and TRBJ2-1, the CDR3 gives the full variable domain: GAGVSQSPSNKVTEKGKDVELRCDPISGHTALYWYRQSLGQGLEFLIYFQGNSAPDKSGLPSDRFSAERTGGSVSTLTIQRTQQEDSAVYLCASSLSTGLSSYNEQFFGPGTRLTVL.

The chain combines TRBV27 with TRBJ2-7, with a weak D call TRBD1 (6 bases). CDR3 length: 12 residues. Germline CDR1 is MNHEY and CDR2 is SMNVEV (reference sequence). Trimming left V 6 bases short and J 4 bases short, with 10 bases between. In nucleotides, the CDR3 is TGTGCCAGCAGGAGGACAGCATACGAGCAGTACTTC. This codes for CASRRTAYEQYF.

This chain connects TRBV9 to TRBJ2-1, with D unresolved. Deletions cut 0 bases from V and 5 bases from J, with 6 bases between. The CDR3 contains 13 residues. The germline CDR1 and CDR2 sequences are SGDLS and YYNGEE. CDR3 DNA sequence: TGTGCCAGCAGCGTAGGGTACAACAATGAGCAGTTCTTC. This translates into CASSVGYNNEQFF.

This clone was observed a handful of times. The chain employs TRBV9 and TRBJ1-4; D uncertain. The CDR3 is made up of 14 amino acids. The germline V gene has CDR1 SGDLS and CDR2 YYNGEE. The V end was cut by 3 bases, the J end by 0 bases, with 6 bases between. The CDR3 loop reads CASSDGATNEKLFF. CDR3 nucleotides: TGTGCCAGCAGCGACGGTGCAACTAATGAAAAACTGTTTTTT.

V and J are TRBV11-3 and TRBJ2-5; 10 positions match TRBD1. Germline V gene lookup returns CDR1 SGHNT and CDR2 YENEEA. Losses at the gene ends were 0 bases for V and 4 bases for J; bases not matched to a gene: 11. The CDR3 totals 18 residues. CDR3 region: CASSLDEDGGQGRETQYF. The DNA for the CDR3 is TGTGCCAGCAGCTTAGACGAGGACGGGGGACAGGGGCGAGAGACCCAGTACTTC.

V is TRBV19 and J is TRBJ2-7; D remains ambiguous. V lost 1 base and J lost 2, with 9 bases in between. The CDR3 runs to 14 residues. Germline V gene sequence: CDR1 LNHDA, CDR2 SQIVND (reference sequence). The CDR3 reads CASSIANSPYEQYF. The DNA for the CDR3 is TGTGCCAGTAGTATAGCTAACAGCCCCTACGAGCAGTACTTC.

The chain couples TRBV28 to TRBJ2-5; 12 bases match TRBD2. V dropped 2 bases and J dropped 5; count of bases not matched to a gene: 15. The V gene's germline CDR1 is MDHEN and CDR2 SYDVKM. The CDR3 is made up of 19 amino acids. The CDR3 DNA is TGTGCCAGCAGTTTAGGGAGGGGCATGACTAGCGGGAGAGTGGAGACCCAGTACTTC. Protein: CASSLGRGMTSGRVETQYF.

This rearrangement joins TRBV7-9 to TRBJ2-6, with a weak D call TRBD1 (6 bases). This CDR3 spans 18 amino acids. In germline, CDR1 is SEHNR, CDR2 FQNEAQ (reference sequence). V was shortened by 2 bases and J by 4 bases, with 18 bases between the two germline ends. CDR3 loop: CASSLIGGPLGGANVLTF. CDR3 sequence (DNA): TGTGCCAGCAGCTTAATAGGGGGACCCCTGGGAGGGGCCAACGTCCTGACTTTC.

The chain joins TRBV5-1 to TRBJ1-1, with unresolved D. Deletions cut 4 bases from V and 4 bases from J, with 17 bases between. From germline, CDR1 is SGHRS and CDR2 YFSETQ. The CDR3 has 15 amino acids. CDR3 residues: CASSLREGKGTEAFF. CDR3 nucleotide sequence: TGCGCCAGCAGCCTCCGGGAAGGGAAGGGCACTGAAGCTTTCTTT.

The chain recombines TRBV10-2 with TRBJ2-7, with D possibly matching TRBD1 (6 bases). The germline gives CDR1 WSHSY, CDR2 SAAADI. CDR3 length equals 13 residues. With 6 bases removed from V and 2 bases from J, the gap between germline ends came to 11 bases. In nucleotides, the CDR3 is TGCGCCAGCAGCCTAGGACAGCCCTACGAGCAGTACTTC. Translating gives CASSLGQPYEQYF.

The rearrangement joins TRBV5-4 to TRBJ2-2; 7 nucleotides match TRBD1. The germline gives CDR1 SGHNT, CDR2 YYREEE (reference sequence). The ends lost 7 bases at V and 1 base at J; junction bases unmatched: 7. This CDR3 spans 15 amino acids. This CDR3 reads CASWRTGQNTGELFF. The CDR3 bases are TGTGCCAGCTGGAGGACAGGCCAGAACACCGGGGAGCTGTTTTTT. The entire variable domain, with the rest obtained from reference TRBV5-4 and TRBJ2-2, is as follows: ETGVTQSPTHLIKTRGQQVTLRCSSQSGHNTVSWYQQALGQGPQFIFQYYREEENGRGNFPPRFSGLQFPNYSSELNVNALELDDSALYLCASWRTGQNTGELFFGEGSRLTVL.

This CDR3 reads CAWSPDRENTEAFF. The CDR3 DNA sequence: TGTGCCTGGAGCCCAGACAGGGAGAACACTGAAGCTTTCTTT. This chain links TRBV30 with TRBJ1-1; 7 positions match TRBD1. The V segment lost 3 bases and the J segment 1 base; nucleotides outside the gene matches: 5. Germline lookup yields CDR1 GTSNPN and CDR2 SVGIG (reference sequence). This CDR3 is 14 amino acids long.

This clone was found once. The V gene is TRBV11-2, the J gene TRBJ1-5; D is unclear. Deletions cut 5 bases from V and 9 bases from J, with 17 bases between. Germline V gene lookup returns CDR1 SGHAT and CDR2 FQNNGV. There are 14 residues in the CDR3. CDR3 region: CASSTPSPPRPQHF. CDR3 coding DNA: TGTGCCAGCAGCACCCCAAGTCCCCCGAGGCCCCAGCATTTT.

This chain uses TRBV4-2 with TRBJ1-3; D unclear. Trimming left V 0 bases short and J 0 bases short, with 12 bases between. Germline V gene data show CDR1 as LGHNA and CDR2 as YNFKEQ. This CDR3 has 17 amino acids. CDR3 in amino acids: CASSQDSLGSSGNTIYF. For the CDR3, the DNA is TGTGCCAGCAGCCAAGATTCCCTTGGGAGCTCTGGAAACACCATATATTTT.

The V call is TRBV14, the J call TRBJ1-6; D is ambiguous. The germline CDR1 and CDR2 sequences are SGHDN and FVKESK. The CDR3 contains 13 residues. Trimming took 8 bases from V and 10 from J, leaving 15 bases between them. CDR3 in amino acids: CASSLWSLSPLHF. CDR3 nucleotides: TGTGCCAGCTCCCTGTGGAGTCTCTCACCCCTCCACTTT.

The rearrangement links TRBV6-1 to TRBJ1-2; D might be TRBD1 (6 bases). Between the trimmed V and J ends, which lost 10 bases and 8 bases, there was a span of 26 bases. The germline gives CDR1 MNHNS, CDR2 SASEGT. The CDR3 has 15 residues. The CDR3 DNA reads as TGTGCCACCATCCCACAGGGCACCGATTTGAAAGGCTACACCTTC. Amino acids: CATIPQGTDLKGYTF.

The V call is TRBV6-5, the J call TRBJ2-5; 10 positions match TRBD1. The better agreement between TRBJ2-7 and the DNA end casts doubt on the J call. In germline, CDR1 is MNHEY, CDR2 SVGAGI. The CDR3 loop spans 15 amino acids. The CDR3 is CASRHPGQGNYEQYF. In DNA form, the CDR3 reads TGTGCCAGCAGACACCCGGGACAGGGGAACTACGAGCAGTACTTC.

The chain links TRBV11-3 to TRBJ2-3; 10 bases are a match to TRBD2. This CDR3 comprises 15 residues. Germline CDR1 is SGHNT and CDR2 is YENEEA. The ends lost 5 bases at V and 1 base at J; junction bases unmatched: 3. CDR3 loop: CASSPGTSGTDTQYF. The CDR3 DNA reads as TGTGCCAGCAGCCCAGGGACTAGCGGCACAGATACGCAGTATTTT.

The chain links TRBV19 to TRBJ1-1, with D perhaps matching TRBD1 (5 bases). CDR3 length equals 14 residues. Trimming took off 5 bases at V and 5 bases at J, with 15 bases between the two ends. Germline loops: CDR1 LNHDA, CDR2 SQIVND (reference sequence). DNA of the CDR3: TGTGCCAGTAGTCCGGGACTCCTGAGGACTGAAGCTTTCTTT. Protein sequence: CASSPGLLRTEAFF. Supplemented by reference TRBV19 and TRBJ1-1, the full variable domain reads DGGITQSPKYLFRKEGQNVTLSCEQNLNHDAMYWYRQDPGQGLRLIYYSQIVNDFQKGDIAEGYSVSREKKESFPLTVTSAQKNPTAFYLCASSPGLLRTEAFFGQGTRLTVV.

The rearrangement joins TRBV27 to TRBJ2-7, with 7 bases that match TRBD2. V shed 3 bases and J 1 base; nucleotides not matched to a gene: 6. The CDR3 sequence is 15 residues long. Germline lookup yields CDR1 MNHEY and CDR2 SMNVEV (reference sequence). In nucleotides, the CDR3 is TGTGCCAGCAGTTTTACCGGCGGGGGTTCCTACGAGCAGTACTTC. Translated: CASSFTGGGSYEQYF.

Points on this clone: Distinct nucleotide sequences in the sample also encode this CDR3. The rearrangement links TRBV5-8 to TRBJ1-1; unclear D gene. Germline V gene data show CDR1 as SGHTS and CDR2 as YDEGEE. V was clipped by 4 bases and J by 5 bases, with 9 bases between them. This CDR3 is 12 amino acids long. The DNA of the CDR3 is TGTGCCAGCAGCCGGCGGGGAACTGAAGCTTTCTTT. The encoded protein is CASSRRGTEAFF.

This clone has only one observation. This chain connects TRBV5-1 to TRBJ2-3; 8 bases line up with TRBD2. This CDR3 contains 14 residues. Germline trimming cut 6 bases from V and 1 base from J; bases unmatched to any gene: 4. Germline loops: CDR1 SGHRS, CDR2 YFSETQ. DNA of the CDR3: TGCGCCAGCACCGGGAGGGCCGGCACAGATACGCAGTATTTT. Its protein product is CASTGRAGTDTQYF.